This T cell receptor beta chain originates from a study of graft-versus-host responses after intestinal transplantation. Study at large: Every recipient had anti-thymocyte globulin induction and about three years of tacrolimus plus steroids. Study results and limitations: Recipient-marrow GvH clones were detected, some having first appeared in ileum or blood.

For this clone: Its antigen is currently unknown.

V dropped 4 bases and J dropped 2; count of bases not matched to a gene: 3. Germline CDR1 SGHRS, CDR2 YFSETQ. This CDR3 contains 14 residues. The assay was immunoSEQ multiplex PCR, and TCRdb's table has in-frame clones only and misses some. The sample has over 45,000 clones; roughly 91% are singletons. The specimen was PBMCs, collected 786 days after a first intestinal transplant, on the day of a second. This clonotype originated in a human patient who received an intestinal transplant, so some T cells may come from the graft donor. The V gene is TRBV5-1, the J gene TRBJ2-1; 7 bases align to TRBD2. The CDR3 nucleotides read TGCGCCAGCAGCGACGGGGGGACCTACAATGAGCAGTTCTTC. Translating gives CASSDGGTYNEQFF.